One T cell receptor (beta chain) is described in this entry. Its antigen is unidentified. The data were taken from a study of T cells in localized non-small cell lung cancer. Study-level results: Because sequencing included only one region (of the tumor), heterogeneity remains possible.

This CDR3 is built from 17 residues. V was clipped by 5 bases and J by 8 bases, with 25 bases between them. Germline V gives CDR1 SGHAT, CDR2 FQNNGV. Produced via immunoSEQ multiplex PCR; TCRdb's table is partial and in-frame only. Seen here are around 26,000 clones, roughly 80% observed once, and the top ten hold 9.5% to 10%. The source was peripheral blood, collected before any cancer treatment. The J gene is TRBJ2-1, the V gene TRBV11-2; TRBD1 is a possible D gene (7 bases). This TCR was recovered from a man between 40 and 70 years old with stage III squamous cell lung carcinoma. In DNA, the CDR3 is TGTGCCAGCAGCCTTCTTCTCAGGGGGGAATCCTGGGATGAGCAGTTCTTC. It codes for CASSLLLRGESWDEQFF.